This TCR beta chain was sequenced for a study of T cells in Graves' hyperthyroidism and ophthalmopathy. Study-wide points: Most thyroid clonotypes expanded above 0.001 were also detected in blood. It was a median roughly 6.5 months before onset that the model predicted ophthalmopathy.

Trimming removed 6 bases at V and 6 bases at J, with 11 bases between. The CDR3 is 11 amino acids. Looked up from germline, CDR1 is SQVTM and CDR2 is ANQGSEA. Amplified regions were TCR beta CDR3 sequences from RNA transcripts. With the HTBI primer set, the TCR CDR3 went through a first round of RT-PCR. From the multiplex PCR reads, TCRdb called clonotypes with MiXCR, one entry per CDR3 protein. Of around 490,000 distinct CDR3 sequences listed, just under 20% are singletons. Ophthalmopathy patients showed a Clinical Activity Score of at least 3, NOSPECS grade of at least 4 and duration under 3 months. In making diagnoses, clinical symptoms, serum thyroxine and TRAb, thyroid ultrasound and orbital computed tomography were all used. Points on this clonotype: Its antigen is as yet unknown.

This chain uses TRBV29-1 with TRBJ1-2; possible D gene TRBD1, 6 bases. The sequencing input was blood. The receptor was derived from a man in his forties with Graves' ophthalmopathy. CDR3 nucleotide sequence: TGCAGCGTCTTACAGGGCGATGGCTACACCTTC. This codes for CSVLQGDGYTF. Supplemented by reference TRBV29-1 and TRBJ1-2, the full variable domain reads SAVISQKPSRDICQRGTSLTIQCQVDSQVTMMFWYRQQPGQSLTLIATANQGSEATYESGFVIDKFPISRPNLTFSTLTVSNMSPEDSSIYLCSVLQGDGYTFGSGTRLTVV.